The present TCR beta chain was sequenced within a study of shared clonotypes between healthy human individuals. Turning to the study itself: Aged 18 to 49, the donors were a couple of women and three men.

It was CD45RO-negative cells, positively selected for CCR7, that made up naive CD8 cells, with terminally differentiated effector memory CD45RA+ cells excluded. Original analysis: Sequence data from immunoSEQ were junction-only and lacked quality scores; consequently, filtering differed. Sequencing used immunoSEQ multiplex PCR; TCRdb keeps in-frame clones, though not all of them. V and J calls and clone size are given by that table; D and trimming were obtained from the DNA. The repertoire holds roughly 2,000,000 clones, with about 95% as singletons. On this clone itself: Other DNA sequences of this sample code for an identical CDR3.

J lost 5 bases, V lost 1 base, and 3 bases had no gene match. This CDR3 region has 15 residues. The germline gives CDR1 SGHAT, CDR2 FQNNGV. This chain uses TRBV11-2 with TRBJ2-2; 8 nucleotides agree with TRBD2. Sequencing was carried out using naive CD8+ T cells sorted from blood. The receptor comes from a man younger than 35 in good health. CDR3 protein: CASSLGAGVTGELFF. As DNA, the CDR3 is TGTGCCAGCAGCTTAGGAGCGGGAGTGACCGGGGAGCTGTTTTTT.